These T cell receptor beta chains were read from a single sample in a study of T cell responses to AZD1222 COVID-19 vaccine. The protocol was immunoSEQ multiplex PCR, while the TCRdb copy is restricted to in-frame clones and leaves out a portion. The repertoire holds some 120,000 clones, with 80% to 90% as singletons. The sequences come from peripheral blood, collected on day 0 of MenACWY control vaccination. The source is an adult in good health. The CDR3 runs from the conserved cysteine through the conserved F or W. A D gene is named only where the DNA matches it firmly. Not every row has a clone size; where given, it reads once, few, many or a size class.

cdr3_aa,cdr3_nt,v_call,clone_size,d_call,j_call
CASSPPMNTEAFF,TGTGCCAGCTCACCACCGATGAACACTGAAGCTTTCTTT,TRBV18,once,NA,TRBJ1-1
CASSRTGGAYEQYF,TGTGCCAGCAGTCGGACAGGGGGCGCGTACGAGCAGTACTTC,TRBV6-2/TRBV6-3,NA,TRBD1,TRBJ2-7
CASSSGQRTEIKSGNTIYF,TGTGCCAGCAGTTCCGGCCAAAGGACAGAGATTAAATCTGGAAACACCATATATTTT,TRBV7-6,NA,NA,TRBJ1-3
CASSVDSSGNTIYF,TGTGCCAGCAGCGTAGACAGCTCTGGAAACACCATATATTTT,TRBV9,NA,NA,TRBJ1-3
CSALTNNEQFF,TGCAGTGCACTTACCAACAATGAGCAGTTCTTC,TRBV20-1,NA,NA,TRBJ2-1
CASSVSGGPPEATQYF,TGTGCCAGCAGTGTCAGTGGGGGACCCCCTGAGGCTACGCAGTATTTT,TRBV27,NA,NA,TRBJ2-3
CASRLAGGYEQFF,TGTGCCAGCAGACTAGCGGGAGGGTATGAGCAGTTCTTC,TRBV27,NA,TRBD2,TRBJ2-1
CASSVGVGNSEKLFF,TGTGCCAGCAGCGTAGGAGTGGGAAATAGTGAAAAACTGTTTTTT,TRBV9,NA,NA,TRBJ1-4
CASSLLAGALYEQYF,TGTGCCAGCAGCTTACTGGCGGGAGCGCTCTACGAGCAGTACTTC,TRBV7-2,NA,TRBD2,TRBJ2-7
CAITTTVGNTEAFF,TGTGCCATCACGACGACCGTGGGAAACACTGAAGCTTTCTTT,TRBV10-3,once,NA,TRBJ1-1
CATGTGRNEKLFF,TGCGCCACTGGGACGGGGCGGAATGAAAAACTGTTTTTT,TRBV5-1,NA,NA,TRBJ1-4
CASSETDGTVINSPLHF,TGCGCCAGCAGCGAGACAGACGGGACAGTGATAAATTCACCCCTCCACTTT,TRBV5-1,NA,TRBD1,TRBJ1-6
CASSTNTEAFF,TGTGCCAGCAGTACTAACACTGAAGCTTTCTTT,TRBV12-3/TRBV12-4,NA,NA,TRBJ1-1
CSVGFEAFF,TGCAGCGTGGGGTTTGAAGCTTTCTTT,TRBV29-1,NA,NA,TRBJ1-1
CASHDTSGSIDEQYF,TGTGCCAGCCACGATACTAGCGGGAGTATCGACGAGCAGTACTTC,TRBV6-5,NA,TRBD2,TRBJ2-7
CASRPTIRAGNTEAFF,TGTGCCAGCAGACCGACAATCAGGGCAGGTAACACTGAAGCTTTCTTT,TRBV6-6,NA,NA,TRBJ1-1
CASSPPQGEEDEKLFF,TGTGCCAGCAGCCCCCCCCAGGGAGAGGAGGATGAAAAACTGTTTTTT,TRBV7-9,few,NA,TRBJ1-4
CASRPSDGTYEQYF,TGTGCCAGCAGACCCTCCGACGGGACCTACGAGCAGTACTTC,TRBV3-1/TRBV3-2,NA,NA,TRBJ2-7
CASSLPPGSGGKNIQYF,TGTGCCAGCAGTTTACCTCCCGGGAGTGGAGGCAAAAACATTCAGTACTTC,TRBV27,NA,NA,TRBJ2-4
CASSQGRLAGTKETQYF,TGTGCCAGCAGCCAAGGTCGACTAGCGGGAACAAAAGAGACCCAGTACTTC,TRBV3-1/TRBV3-2,NA,TRBD2,TRBJ2-5
CATSRDKGSNEQFF,TGTGCCACCAGCAGAGATAAGGGGTCTAATGAGCAGTTCTTC,TRBV15,NA,NA,TRBJ2-1
CASSIRAALDTEAFF,TGTGCCAGTAGTATTAGAGCAGCGCTTGACACTGAAGCTTTCTTT,TRBV19,NA,NA,TRBJ1-1
CASSQAFNEQFF,TGTGCCAGCAGCCAAGCTTTCAATGAGCAGTTCTTC,TRBV7-9,NA,NA,TRBJ2-1
CASSLQGAGQPQHF,TGTGCCAGCAGTTTACAGGGGGCTGGTCAGCCCCAGCATTTT,TRBV5-4,NA,TRBD1,TRBJ1-5